This T cell receptor (beta chain) derives from a study of radiation and T cells in renal cell carcinoma. Noted time point: blood 4 weeks post-SBRT, at nephrectomy. Treatment reported: 15 Gy SBRT to primary tumor, nephrectomy 4 weeks later. Nephrectomy followed 15 Gy stereotactic body radiation by 4 weeks. Blood was sampled at baseline, 2 weeks and 4 weeks after SBRT. Overall study results and limits: Top tumor clonotypes rose in blood 2 weeks post-radiation, then contracted.

TCRdb keeps only in-frame clones here, not all; method: immunoSEQ multiplex PCR. The top ten clones hold 6% to 9% of a sample with over 90,000 clones, 84% of them seen once. Concerning this clone: Its target is unknown.

This specimen consisted of blood, obtained from a patient whose treatment included radiotherapy and nephrectomy. This TCR was recovered from a man in his 60s with renal cell carcinoma.

Here the CDR3 reads CASRGLAGGRYEQYF. The CDR3 DNA reads TGTGCCAGCAGGGGACTAGCGGGAGGAAGGTACGAGCAGTACTTC. The chain employs TRBV27 and TRBJ2-7; TRBD2 matches 15 bases. The CDR3 is 15 amino acids. Unmatched junction bases numbered 4, after V lost 6 bases and J lost 4 bases. Germline values: CDR1 MNHEY, CDR2 SMNVEV (reference sequence).